This passage covers 30 T cell receptor beta chains from one sample sequenced in a study of cytomegalovirus exposure and HLA in healthy donors. Assay: immunoSEQ multiplex PCR; the TCRdb copy retains only in-frame clones and omits some. The sample includes 100,000 to 150,000 clones, 95% to 96% of them seen just once. Source material: PBMCs. These receptors came from a young man in good health and CMV-seronegative.

The chain uses TRBV25-1 and TRBJ2-1; 12 nucleotides match TRBD2. CDR1 is MGHDK, CDR2 SYGVNS, per germline. CDR3 length: 16 residues. With 4 bases clipped from V and 5 bases from J, the junction kept 6 bases outside the gene matches. The CDR3 nucleotides read TGTGCCAGCAGTGCTAGCGGGAGGGGTCCCCACAATGAGCAGTTCTTC. It codes for CASSASGRGPHNEQFF.

The chain joins TRBV4-3 to TRBJ2-1; perhaps TRBD2 as D (6 bases). V lost 0 bases and J lost 4, with 10 bases in between. This CDR3 is built from 15 residues. Germline-derived CDR1 and CDR2 are LGHNA and YSLEER. CDR3 sequence (DNA): TGCGCCAGCAGCCAAGATTGGACTAAATACAATGAGCAGTTCTTC. This translates into CASSQDWTKYNEQFF.

J is TRBJ1-3 and V is TRBV4-1; D is ambiguous. Germline CDR1 and CDR2: MGHRA and YSYEKL. The length of the CDR3 is 14 residues. V was clipped by 4 bases and J by 3 bases, with 10 bases between them. The CDR3: CASSPVLFGNTIYF. DNA of the CDR3: TGCGCCAGCAGCCCCGTCCTCTTTGGAAACACCATATATTTT.

In the case of this clone: A junction boundary mismatches the germline segment, possibly from a read error. Additional DNA sequences in this sample encode the identical CDR3. The chain joins TRBV30 to TRBJ1-1, with D unresolved. Germline lookup yields CDR1 GTSNPN and CDR2 SVGIG (reference sequence). The CDR3 runs to 11 residues. The CDR3 sequence: CACERNTEAFF. CDR3 bases: TGCGCCTGTGAGAGGAACACTGAAGCTTTCTTT.

The chain carries TRBV9 and TRBJ1-5; TRBD1 might be the D (6 bases). The CDR3 contains 15 residues. Germline V gives CDR1 SGDLS, CDR2 YYNGEE. Deletions cut 0 bases from V and 3 bases from J, with 10 bases between. The chain's CDR3 is CASSVGQANNQPQHF. The CDR3, as DNA: TGTGCCAGCAGCGTAGGACAGGCAAACAATCAGCCCCAGCATTTT.

The CDR3 loop reads CASSEGDRSETQYF. The CDR3, as DNA: TGCGCCAGCAGCGAAGGAGACAGATCAGAGACCCAGTACTTC. The rearrangement uses TRBV4-1 and TRBJ2-5, with TRBD1 as a possible D gene (5 bases). The germline V and J ends were trimmed by 5 bases and 4 bases, with 14 bases remaining between them. Germline values: CDR1 MGHRA, CDR2 YSYEKL. This CDR3 comprises 14 residues.

This chain links TRBV18 with TRBJ2-5; the match to TRBD1 covers 7 bases. Germline lookup yields CDR1 KGHSH and CDR2 LQKENI. The J segment lost 5 bases and the V segment lost 3 bases, leaving 3 bases of the junction unmatched. The CDR3 totals 13 residues. CDR3 sequence (DNA): TGTGCCAGCTCACCGGGACAGAGGGAGACCCAGTACTTC. Its protein is CASSPGQRETQYF.

As to this clone: Other nucleotide sequences in the sample specify the same CDR3. This sequence joins TRBV7-9 and TRBJ1-1; 9 bases map to TRBD1. There are 14 residues in the CDR3. The junction had 6 bases not matched to a gene; V was cut back by 6 bases and J by 4 bases. Germline V CDR1 and CDR2: SEHNR, FQNEAQ (reference sequence). The CDR3 DNA reads TGTGCCAGCAGTCTAAAGACAGGGGGCACTGAAGCTTTCTTT. Its translation: CASSLKTGGTEAFF.

This clone was seen a single time. This chain connects TRBV14 to TRBJ2-7, with D hard to call. Germline V CDR1 and CDR2: SGHDN, FVKESK. The CDR3 is 12 residues long. Trimming stripped 3 bases from V and 3 bases from J, with 6 bases between. This CDR3 is CASSHSRYEQYF. The CDR3 DNA is TGTGCCAGCAGCCATTCCCGCTACGAGCAGTACTTC.

The gene calls are TRBV29-1 and TRBJ2-2, with TRBD2 matching over 9 bases. CDR3 length equals 13 residues. V shed 3 bases, J shed 4 bases, and the junction held 0 bases outside the gene matches. From germline, CDR1 is SQVTM and CDR2 ANQGSEA. The CDR3 spells CSVDSGGTGELFF. The CDR3 nucleotides read TGCAGCGTTGATAGCGGGGGCACCGGGGAGCTGTTTTTT.

The gene calls are TRBV9 and TRBJ2-3, with 8 bases matching TRBD2. The CDR3 is 16 residues long. The germline V gene has CDR1 SGDLS and CDR2 YYNGEE. The V gene end was trimmed by 4 bases and the J gene end by 4 bases; junction bases not matched to a gene: 11. The CDR3 DNA sequence: TGTGCCAGCAGCTCATATAGCGGGATAGATTCAGATACGCAGTATTTT. It codes for CASSSYSGIDSDTQYF.

The chain recombines TRBV19 with TRBJ2-7; 7 bases fit TRBD1. The trim removed 6 bases at V and 6 bases at J, leaving 11 bases unmatched. Germline CDR1 is LNHDA and CDR2 is SQIVND (reference sequence). CDR3 length: 14 residues. CDR3 sequence reads: CASRDGTAASEQYF. The CDR3 DNA follows: TGTGCCAGTAGGGACGGGACAGCAGCATCCGAGCAGTACTTC.

The J gene is TRBJ1-2, the V gene TRBV30; D perhaps matches TRBD1 (5 bases). Germline CDR1 reads GTSNPN; CDR2 reads SVGIG (reference sequence). Trimming pared 1 base from V and 7 bases from J, leaving 19 bases between. This CDR3 is built from 15 residues. The CDR3 protein is CAWSDGLHPQGGYTF. The DNA for the CDR3 is TGTGCCTGGAGTGACGGACTACATCCCCAGGGTGGCTACACCTTC.

V gene TRBV14 combines with J gene TRBJ2-1; 7 nucleotides align to TRBD1. CDR3 length equals 16 residues. J was trimmed by 7 bases and V by 4 bases; bases with no gene match: 13. Germline assignment: CDR1 SGHDN and CDR2 FVKESK. The CDR3 protein is CASSLRQGLRNNEQFF. For the CDR3, the DNA is TGTGCCAGCAGCCTCAGACAGGGTTTGAGAAATAATGAGCAGTTCTTC.

The rearrangement links TRBV5-5 to TRBJ1-1; TRBD1 is a possible D gene (6 bases). The V gene lost 2 bases and the J gene lost 0 bases, with 11 bases spanning the gap. CDR3 length: 15 amino acids. The germline V gene encodes CDR1 SGHKS and CDR2 YYEKEE (reference sequence). The CDR3 DNA reads as TGTGCCAGCAGCTTCTATACAGGGCTGAACACTGAAGCTTTCTTT. Protein sequence: CASSFYTGLNTEAFF.

This sequence joins TRBV4-2 and TRBJ1-5, with 10 positions matching TRBD1. J gave up 3 bases and V 6 bases, and 8 bases lay outside the gene matches. The length of the CDR3 is 16 residues. CDR1 is LGHNA and CDR2 is YNFKEQ in the germline V gene. CDR3 DNA: TGTGCCAGCAGATCGACAGGGGGCCGGAACAATCAGCCCCAGCATTTT. It encodes CASRSTGGRNNQPQHF.

The rearrangement joins TRBV6-5 to TRBJ2-5; TRBD2 agrees at 8 bases. The CDR3 has 11 amino acids. V gave up 4 bases and J gave up 12 bases; unmatched junction bases: 4. CDR1 and CDR2 from the germline V gene are MNHEY and SVGAGI. CDR3 in amino acids: CASSSGLAEYF. The CDR3 nucleotides read TGTGCCAGCAGTTCTGGACTAGCCGAGTACTTC.

The chain joins TRBV5-4 to TRBJ2-3; D might be TRBD2 (6 bases). The CDR3 is 15 amino acids. Per the germline V gene, CDR1 is SGHNT and CDR2 is YYREEE (reference sequence). V was shortened by 4 bases and J by 2 bases, with 14 bases between the two germline ends. DNA for the CDR3: TGTGCCAGCAGCGTAGCGGAAATTAACACAGATACGCAGTATTTT. Translation gives CASSVAEINTDTQYF.

This sequence joins TRBV9 and TRBJ2-3; a weak D match, TRBD2 (5 bases). V shed 3 bases and J shed 3 bases, with 11 bases lying between them. Germline values: CDR1 SGDLS, CDR2 YYNGEE. The CDR3 consists of 14 residues. This chain's CDR3 is CASSGSGGTDTQYF. The DNA for the CDR3 is TGTGCCAGCAGCGGGAGTGGCGGGACAGATACGCAGTATTTT.

CDR3 nucleotides: TGTGCCAGCAGCCCTCACAGCGGGAGGGGCACAGATACGCAGTATTTT. Translated: CASSPHSGRGTDTQYF. This chain uses TRBV9 with TRBJ2-3; 10 bases are a match to TRBD2. The CDR3 sequence is 16 residues long. V shed 4 bases, J shed 1 base, and the junction held 6 bases outside the gene matches. Looked up from germline, CDR1 is SGDLS and CDR2 is YYNGEE.

This chain uses TRBV11-2 with TRBJ2-1, with a weak D call TRBD2 (6 bases). Germline-derived CDR1 and CDR2 are SGHAT and FQNNGV. V lost 1 base and J lost 7, with 11 bases in between. The CDR3 sequence is 14 residues long. CDR3 amino acids: CASSLALAGNEQFF. The CDR3 coding sequence is TGTGCCAGCAGCTTAGCCCTCGCGGGGAATGAGCAGTTCTTC.

This chain links TRBV19 with TRBJ1-2, with 7 bases lining up with TRBD1. The CDR3 is 14 amino acids. The trim removed 3 bases at V and 5 bases at J, leaving 6 bases unmatched. The germline V gene encodes CDR1 LNHDA and CDR2 SQIVND (reference sequence). The CDR3 reads CASSIKGAVYGYTF. The CDR3 coding sequence is TGTGCCAGTAGTATTAAGGGGGCTGTGTATGGCTACACCTTC.

The chain is built from TRBV5-1 and TRBJ2-2; 9 nucleotides match TRBD1. The J segment lost 4 bases and the V segment lost 5 bases, leaving 15 bases of the junction unmatched. The germline V gene has CDR1 SGHRS and CDR2 YFSETQ. CDR3 length: 18 amino acids. CDR3 nucleotides: TGCGCCAGCAGTCTACTACCCCCGGGACAGGGTACCACCGGGGAGCTGTTTTTT. Encoded protein: CASSLLPPGQGTTGELFF.

The rearrangement uses TRBV6-5 and TRBJ1-2, with TRBD1 matching 9 bases. After removal of 6 bases from V and 7 bases from J, the junction contained 6 bases not matched to a gene. CDR1 MNHEY and CDR2 SVGAGI come from the germline V gene. The CDR3 runs to 13 residues. The CDR3 region has the DNA TGTGCCAGCAGGTCACGACAGGGGGTTGGCTACACCTTC. As protein: CASRSRQGVGYTF.

J is TRBJ2-7 and V is TRBV6-5; TRBD2 aligns across 7 bases. J lost 2 bases, V lost 4 bases, and 8 bases had no gene match. The V gene's germline CDR1 is MNHEY and CDR2 SVGAGI. There are 15 residues in the CDR3. As DNA, the CDR3 is TGTGCCAGCAGTTCCCTCCAGGGACTAACCTACGAGCAGTACTTC. Amino acids: CASSSLQGLTYEQYF.

The rearrangement joins TRBV11-3 to TRBJ2-2; D uncertain. The CDR3 has 15 residues. Trimming left V 5 bases short and J 4 bases short, with 14 bases between. Germline V lookup: CDR1 SGHNT, CDR2 YENEEA. The CDR3 reads CASSRFGPSTGELFF. The CDR3 DNA reads TGTGCCAGCAGCCGCTTTGGCCCTAGCACCGGGGAGCTGTTTTTT.

The rearrangement links TRBV2 to TRBJ2-7; 9 bases fit TRBD1. V was clipped by 8 bases and J by 3 bases; unmatched bases: 8. Germline lookup yields CDR1 SNHLY and CDR2 FYNNEI. The CDR3 covers 14 residues. The CDR3 DNA reads as TGTGCCAGCGTATACAGGGGGCTTAGCTACGAGCAGTACTTC. Translated: CASVYRGLSYEQYF.

The genes are TRBV9 and TRBJ2-2; D is undetermined. CDR1 is SGDLS, CDR2 YYNGEE, per germline. The length of the CDR3 is 14 residues. V was cut by 0 bases and J by 6 bases, with 9 bases left in between. This chain's CDR3 is CASSVDADSGELFF. In DNA, the CDR3 is TGTGCCAGCAGCGTAGACGCGGATTCCGGGGAGCTGTTTTTT.

This clone appeared a few times. This chain uses TRBV30 with TRBJ2-5; D remains unclear. Germline V gene sequence: CDR1 GTSNPN, CDR2 SVGIG (reference sequence). The CDR3 covers 12 residues. V was trimmed by 2 bases and J by 0 bases, leaving 4 bases between them. In DNA, the CDR3 is TGTGCCTGGAGTACTGACCAAGAGACCCAGTACTTC. Translated: CAWSTDQETQYF.

This chain connects TRBV28 to TRBJ1-4, with D possibly being TRBD1 (5 bases). Germline-derived CDR1 and CDR2 are MDHEN and SYDVKM. The CDR3 contains 13 residues. The germline V and J ends were trimmed by 5 bases and 6 bases, with 10 bases remaining between them. DNA for the CDR3: TGTGCCAGCAGTCCACAGGTGGATGAAAAACTGTTTTTT. It is translated as CASSPQVDEKLFF.